One sample yielded the 19 T cell receptor beta chains listed below, sequenced in a study of Ad26.COV2.S vaccination and SARS-CoV-2 variants. The repertoire was sequenced with immunoSEQ multiplex PCR; TCRdb's copy has only in-frame clones and lacks some. The sample yields some 480,000 clones, around nine tenths seen once. Stated treatment: roughly 20 received Ad26.COV2.S at low or high dose, single or two shots; several received placebo; per-sample allocation not given. Samples were taken on day 63 after the first vaccine or placebo injection. This specimen was peripheral blood, taken in a trial of Ad26.COV2.S vaccine versus placebo. These receptors all come from a person between 18 and 65 years old who received the Ad26.COV2.S COVID-19 vaccine or a placebo.

The chain joins TRBV25-1 to TRBJ2-3; 8 bases match TRBD1. Germline assignment: CDR1 MGHDK and CDR2 SYGVNS. V shed 5 bases, J shed 4 bases, and the junction held 8 bases outside the gene matches. The CDR3 totals 15 residues. This CDR3 is CASSIGQGGADTQYF. DNA for the CDR3: TGTGCCAGCAGTATCGGACAGGGAGGCGCAGATACGCAGTATTTT.

This chain uses TRBV19 with TRBJ2-2; 7 bases agree with TRBD1. Trimming at V came to 3 bases and at J to 6 bases, leaving 4 bases not matched to a gene. This CDR3 region has 14 residues. The germline V gene has CDR1 LNHDA and CDR2 SQIVND (reference sequence). CDR3 sequence: CASSILGQAGELFF. CDR3 in DNA: TGTGCCAGTAGTATTTTAGGACAGGCCGGGGAGCTGTTTTTT.

The chain recombines TRBV19 with TRBJ1-4; D may be TRBD1 (5 bases). V was clipped by 6 bases and J by 5 bases, with 13 bases between them. CDR1 is LNHDA, CDR2 SQIVND, per germline (reference sequence). This CDR3 has 14 residues. Here the CDR3 DNA reads TGTGCCAGTAGAAAGGGGATGAGAAATGAAAAACTGTTTTTT. This sequence encodes CASRKGMRNEKLFF. The full variable domain, rest sourced from reference TRBV19 and TRBJ1-4, is DGGITQSPKYLFRKEGQNVTLSCEQNLNHDAMYWYRQDPGQGLRLIYYSQIVNDFQKGDIAEGYSVSREKKESFPLTVTSAQKNPTAFYLCASRKGMRNEKLFFGSGTQLSVL.

The chain joins TRBV25-1 to TRBJ2-1; 8 nucleotides match TRBD2. With 5 bases clipped from V and 7 bases from J, the junction kept 16 bases outside the gene matches. This CDR3 has 17 amino acids. CDR1 is MGHDK, CDR2 SYGVNS, per germline. CDR3 sequence (DNA): TGTGCCAGCAGTAAACCAAGAGCGGGAGAGGGTGGGAATGAGCAGTTCTTC. Translating gives CASSKPRAGEGGNEQFF.

This clone was seen only a few times. This sequence joins TRBV7-2 and TRBJ2-5; TRBD2 matches at 9 bases. The length of the CDR3 is 15 residues. Trimming took 5 bases from V and 4 from J; bases not matched to a gene: 8. The V gene's germline CDR1 is SGHTA and CDR2 FQGNSA. The CDR3 here is CASSPGGSGRETQYF. In nucleotides, the CDR3 is TGTGCCAGCAGCCCGGGGGGTAGCGGGAGAGAGACCCAGTACTTC.

The J gene is TRBJ2-7, the V gene TRBV30; D remains unclear. This CDR3 has 12 amino acids. Germline CDR1 reads GTSNPN; CDR2 reads SVGIG (reference sequence). Trimming removed 4 bases from V and 2 bases from J, with 9 bases in between. The CDR3, as DNA: TGTGCCTGGACAGAGAATACCTACGAGCAGTACTTC. As protein: CAWTENTYEQYF.

The chain joins TRBV24-1 to TRBJ2-7; 13 bases are shared with TRBD2. This CDR3 comprises 15 residues. V dropped 3 bases and J dropped 3; count of bases not matched to a gene: 1. Germline V gene data show CDR1 as KGHDR and CDR2 as SFDVKD. The DNA for the CDR3 is TGTGCCACCAGTGATCGGACTAGCGGGAGCTACGAGCAGTACTTC. Amino acids: CATSDRTSGSYEQYF.

This clone was observed a handful of times. The chain links TRBV27 to TRBJ2-7, with D possibly matching TRBD1 (7 bases). The germline V gene has CDR1 MNHEY and CDR2 SMNVEV (reference sequence). This CDR3 is built from 14 residues. Trimming took off 6 bases at V and 5 bases at J, with 17 bases between the two ends. CDR3 in DNA: TGTGCCAGCAGCCAGGGGGGAGGATTCGACGAGCAGTACTTC. Protein: CASSQGGGFDEQYF.

This clone is a singleton in its sample. The CDR3, as DNA: TGTGCCAGCAGCTTAGTGGCTGGGGCTAGCGGGAGATTTAACGAGCAGTACTTC. As protein: CASSLVAGASGRFNEQYF. The V call is TRBV7-9, the J call TRBJ2-7; 10 nucleotides align to TRBD2. The V segment lost 1 base and the J segment 5 bases; nucleotides outside the gene matches: 14. This CDR3 contains 18 residues. The germline CDR1 and CDR2 sequences are SEHNR and FQNEAQ (reference sequence).

V is TRBV28 and J is TRBJ2-2; TRBD1 matches 7 bases. Germline CDR1 reads MDHEN; CDR2 reads SYDVKM. The CDR3 has 15 residues. V lost 2 bases to trimming and J lost 7 bases; unmatched junction nucleotides: 7. The CDR3 coding sequence is TGTGCCAGCAGTTTAACAGGGGTGCAGGTCGGGGAGCTGTTTTTT. It is translated as CASSLTGVQVGELFF.

The rearrangement joins TRBV6-4 to TRBJ2-2; 9 positions agree with TRBD1. There are 15 residues in the CDR3. CDR1 MRHNA and CDR2 SNTAGT come from the germline V gene. The V and J ends lost 8 bases and 3 bases, in that order; junction bases with no gene match: 7. The CDR3 sequence is CASGSGTGHTGELFF. The CDR3 region has the DNA TGTGCCAGCGGTTCTGGGACAGGGCACACCGGGGAGCTGTTTTTT.

The chain joins TRBV5-1 to TRBJ2-1, with a tentative D call TRBD1 (7 bases). V was shortened by 6 bases and J by 2 bases, with 18 bases between the two germline ends. The CDR3 runs 16 residues. Germline values: CDR1 SGHRS, CDR2 YFSETQ. CDR3 residues: CASTPEGRGTYNEQFF. Written as DNA, the CDR3 is TGCGCCAGCACCCCGGAGGGCAGGGGGACCTACAATGAGCAGTTCTTC.

Points on this clone: This CDR3 is also generated by other DNA sequences in the sample. The V gene is TRBV5-1, the J gene TRBJ2-1; no firm D call. Germline lookup yields CDR1 SGHRS and CDR2 YFSETQ. The CDR3 consists of 11 residues. V lost 0 bases, J lost 8 bases, and 3 bases lay in between. CDR3 amino acids: CASSLGYEQFF. CDR3 sequence (DNA): TGCGCCAGCAGCTTGGGTTATGAGCAGTTCTTC. The full variable domain, completed using reference TRBV5-1 and TRBJ2-1, is KAGVTQTPRYLIKTRGQQVTLSCSPISGHRSVSWYQQTPGQGLQFLFEYFSETQRNKGNFPGRFSGRQFSNSRSEMNVSTLELGDSALYLCASSLGYEQFFGPGTRLTVL.

The chain employs TRBV13 and TRBJ2-1, with D perhaps TRBD1 (5 bases). V was cut by 2 bases and J by 7 bases, with 15 bases left in between. The CDR3 consists of 15 residues. Germline loops: CDR1 PRHDT, CDR2 FYEKMQ (reference sequence). DNA of the CDR3: TGTGCCAGCAGCTTAATGGGGCTCGGCCAAAATGAGCAGTTCTTC. Residues: CASSLMGLGQNEQFF.

The chain recombines TRBV15 with TRBJ2-3; 9 bases align to TRBD2. The V segment lost 3 bases and the J segment 3 bases; nucleotides outside the gene matches: 7. Germline-derived CDR1 and CDR2 are LNHNV and YYDKDF (reference sequence). The CDR3 runs to 16 residues. CDR3 sequence reads: CATSRGSSGMTDTQYF. The CDR3 DNA reads as TGTGCCACCAGCAGGGGCTCTAGCGGGATGACAGATACGCAGTATTTT.

This sequence joins TRBV7-2 and TRBJ2-7, with D hard to call. Trimming removed 7 bases from V and 2 bases from J, with 15 bases in between. The CDR3 has 14 amino acids. Per germline, CDR1 SGHTA and CDR2 FQGNSA. CDR3 DNA sequence: TGTGCCAGCATCCCGGGCCCTACAACCTACGAGCAGTACTTC. Protein product: CASIPGPTTYEQYF.

This clone was counted only a few times. CDR3 in DNA: TGTGCCAGCAGCATCAGGGGTACGCATGAGGGCACTGAAGCTTTCTTT. It is translated as CASSIRGTHEGTEAFF. V usage is TRBV7-3 and J usage is TRBJ1-1, with D possibly being TRBD1 (6 bases). Germline CDR1 reads SGHTA; CDR2 reads FQGTGA. Trimming left V 5 bases short and J 4 bases short, with 20 bases between. This CDR3 comprises 16 residues.

Comments on this clone: The junction and the germline gene differ at one end; a read error may be behind it. The chain has TRBV7-7 and TRBJ2-3, with 8 bases that match TRBD2. The CDR3 contains 15 residues. The germline gives CDR1 SSHAT, CDR2 FNYEAQ (reference sequence). CDR3 amino acids: CASSAVAGSTDTQYF. The CDR3 bases are TGTGCTAGCAGCGCGGTAGCGGGAAGCACAGATACGCAGTATTTT.

This chain joins TRBV5-1 and TRBJ1-6; TRBD1 might be the D (6 bases). CDR1 and CDR2 (germline): SGHRS, YFSETQ. This CDR3 is built from 12 residues. V lost 5 bases, J lost 8 bases, and 8 bases lay in between. This CDR3 reads CASSRGDSPLHF. The CDR3, as DNA: TGCGCCAGCAGTAGGGGGGATTCACCCCTCCACTTT.